This is a list of T cell receptor beta chains from one sample in a study of T cell repertoires in cytomegalovirus infection. One entry per CDR3 protein, called by TCRdb with MiXCR from the reads. The table includes 250,000 to 300,000 distinct CDR3 sequences, about 25% detected once. The specimen sequenced was PBMCs. The receptors were gathered from a human donor in good health (CMV status not recorded). Some clones in this sample may be carry-over from other donors' samples. The CDR3 runs from the conserved cysteine through the conserved F or W. Fields, in order: V gene, D gene, clone size, J gene, CDR3 protein, CDR3 DNA. The D gene is left open where the match is weak. The size entry is marked missing in some rows and otherwise reads once, few, many or a size class.

TRBV28,TRBD1,few,TRBJ1-2,CASSRDRVDGYTF,TGTGCCAGCAGTCGGGACAGGGTGGATGGCTACACCTTC
TRBV20-1,NA,few,TRBJ2-3,CSAPNGVEDTQYF,TGCAGTGCCCCAAATGGGGTGGAAGATACGCAGTATTTT
TRBV11-2,NA,many,TRBJ1-3,CASSLGSGRAGNTIYF,TGTGCCAGCAGCCTCGGGTCAGGGAGAGCTGGAAACACCATATATTTT
TRBV15,NA,NA,TRBJ1-1,CATSRDRRGGTEAFF,TGTGCCACCAGCAGAGATAGGAGGGGGGGAACTGAAGCTTTCTTT
TRBV7-9,NA,NA,TRBJ2-2,CASSLKGGTGELFF,TGTGCCAGCAGCTTAAAAGGGGGCACCGGGGAGCTGTTTTTT
TRBV2,TRBD2,many,TRBJ2-2,CASSDSGTRMAGELFF,TGTGCCAGCAGTGACTCCGGGACTAGGATGGCCGGGGAGCTGTTTTTT
TRBV20-1,TRBD2,NA,TRBJ2-5,CSARDRTSGGETRYF,TGCAGTGCTAGAGATAGAACTAGCGGGGGGGAGACCCGGTACTTC
TRBV7-2,TRBD1,NA,TRBJ2-3,CASSPHRGPTGTQCF,TGTGCCAGCAGCCCGCACAGGGGGCCCACAGGTACGCAGTGTTTT
TRBV5-6,NA,few,TRBJ2-3,CASSGILRDTQYF,TGTGCCAGCAGCGGAATTCTGAGGGATACGCAGTATTTT
TRBV20-1,NA,NA,TRBJ2-1,CSVTAGSSYNEQFF,TGCAGTGTTACTGCGGGTAGCTCCTACAATGAGCAGTTCTTC
TRBV7-2,NA,few,TRBJ2-3,CASSLGGSDTDTQYF,TGTGCCAGCAGCTTAGGGGGCAGCGACACAGATACGCAGTATTTT
TRBV20-1,NA,NA,TRBJ2-6,CSATGTSNVLTF,TGCAGTGCAACCGGGACCTCCAACGTCCTGACTTTC
TRBV28,NA,NA,TRBJ1-6,CASSRTSRVEPLHF,TGTGCCAGCAGTAGAACCTCCCGAGTGGAACCCCTCCACTTT
TRBV7-2,NA,few,TRBJ1-5,CASSQNTGNQPQHF,TGTGCCAGCAGCCAAAATACAGGGAATCAGCCCCAGCATTTT
TRBV10-3,NA,few,TRBJ2-7,CAISEAGWGAGVYEQYF,TGTGCCATCAGTGAAGCCGGTTGGGGGGCGGGGGTCTACGAGCAGTACTTC
TRBV6-1,TRBD1,few,TRBJ2-6,CASSPAGTGFSGANVLTF,TGTGCCAGCAGTCCCGCCGGGACAGGGTTTTCTGGGGCCAACGTCCTGACTTTC
TRBV5-6,NA,once,TRBJ1-1,CASSLLQKNTEAFF,TGTGCCAGCAGCTTGCTACAGAAAAACACTGAAGCTTTCTTT
TRBV11-2,TRBD1,few,TRBJ1-4,CASSLGTVLSEKLFF,TGTGCCAGCAGCCTCGGGACAGTTTTATCTGAAAAACTGTTTTTT
TRBV7-2,NA,NA,TRBJ1-5,CASDQVFGNQPQHF,TGTGCCAGCGATCAGGTATTTGGCAATCAGCCCCAGCATTTT
TRBV7-9,NA,many,TRBJ2-3,CASSLLEGIADTQYF,TGTGCCAGCAGCTTGTTAGAGGGAATTGCAGATACGCAGTATTTT
TRBV29-1,NA,NA,TRBJ2-7,CSGGDNYEQYF,TGCAGCGGTGGGGACAACTACGAGCAGTACTTC
TRBV12-3/TRBV12-4,NA,NA,TRBJ2-1,CASSFGTGAYNEQFF,TGTGCCAGCAGTTTCGGGACTGGGGCCTACAATGAGCAGTTCTTC
TRBV23-1,TRBD2,many,TRBJ2-2,CASSQWGASSGSPGELFF,TGCGCCAGCAGTCAATGGGGCGCATCTAGCGGGAGCCCCGGGGAGCTGTTTTTT
TRBV18,NA,many,TRBJ1-1,CASSPYGTGGHTEAFF,TGTGCCAGCTCACCATATGGCACCGGGGGGCACACTGAAGCTTTCTTT
TRBV19,NA,few,TRBJ2-1,CASSMRLAETNEQFF,TGTGCCAGTAGTATGAGGTTAGCGGAGACCAATGAGCAGTTCTTC
TRBV2,TRBD2,NA,TRBJ2-1,CASQTSGTSIEQFF,TGTGCCAGTCAGACTAGCGGGACCTCCATTGAGCAGTTCTTC
TRBV25-1,TRBD2,NA,TRBJ2-1,CASSNPSGGSYNEQFF,TGTGCCAGCAGTAACCCGAGCGGGGGCTCCTACAATGAGCAGTTCTTC
TRBV2,NA,NA,TRBJ2-6,CASKNAGSGANVLTF,TGTGCCAGCAAGAATGCGGGCTCTGGGGCCAACGTCCTGACTTTC
TRBV20-1,TRBD1,NA,TRBJ2-5,CSARDLGQTLETQYF,TGCAGTGCTAGAGATCTGGGACAGACTCTTGAGACCCAGTACTTC
TRBV7-3,TRBD1,many,TRBJ1-1,CASSLGSGGVGGSEAFF,TGTGCCAGCAGCTTGGGTTCAGGGGGCGTCGGTGGTTCTGAAGCTTTCTTT
TRBV6-2/TRBV6-3,TRBD1,few,TRBJ2-4,CASSYSGLTGGADIQYF,TGTGCCAGCAGTTACTCAGGGTTGACAGGGGGCGCGGACATTCAGTACTTC
TRBV7-9,NA,few,TRBJ2-5,CASSFGLATQETQYF,TGTGCCAGCAGCTTTGGGCTGGCAACCCAAGAGACCCAGTACTTC
TRBV7-7,TRBD2,few,TRBJ2-5,CASSLALRLAGEETQYF,TGTGCCAGCAGCTTAGCGCTTCGGCTAGCGGGAGAAGAGACCCAGTACTTC
TRBV7-2,NA,many,TRBJ1-3,CASSLVAVSGNTIYF,TGTGCCAGCAGCTTAGTTGCAGTCTCTGGAAACACCATATATTTT
TRBV4-2,NA,NA,TRBJ1-1,CASSQHLNGRKNTEAFF,TGTGCCAGCAGCCAGCACCTGAATGGACGGAAGAACACTGAAGCTTTCTTT
TRBV11-2,NA,few,TRBJ1-4,CASSKSLDTNEKLFF,TGTGCCAGCAGTAAATCTTTGGATACTAATGAAAAACTGTTTTTT
TRBV9,NA,NA,TRBJ2-3,CASSRRTTPDTQYF,TGTGCCAGCAGCCGCCGGACTACCCCAGATACGCAGTATTTT
TRBV6-2/TRBV6-3,NA,few,TRBJ2-7,CASSRQTYEQYF,TGTGCCAGCAGTCGCCAGACCTACGAGCAGTACTTC
TRBV11-2,TRBD2,NA,TRBJ2-1,CASSSQREGGDEQFF,TGTGCCAGCAGCTCTCAGCGGGAGGGGGGCGATGAGCAGTTCTTC
TRBV5-6,NA,NA,TRBJ2-7,CASSLGTYSYEQYF,TGTGCCAGCAGCTTGGGGACCTACTCCTACGAGCAGTACTTC
TRBV19,NA,NA,TRBJ1-5,CASRSWINQPQHF,TGTGCCAGTCGCTCATGGATTAATCAGCCCCAGCATTTT
TRBV12-3/TRBV12-4,NA,NA,TRBJ1-1,CASSPGLTLWNTEAFF,TGTGCCAGCAGTCCGGGACTGACTCTCTGGAACACTGAAGCTTTCTTT
TRBV6-1,NA,many,TRBJ2-1,CASSQDPYNEQFF,TGTGCCAGCAGCCAGGACCCCTACAATGAGCAGTTCTTC
TRBV12-3/TRBV12-4,TRBD1,NA,TRBJ1-2,CASSFRGQGGYTF,TGTGCCAGCAGTTTCAGGGGGCAGGGCGGCTACACCTTC
TRBV12-3/TRBV12-4,NA,NA,TRBJ2-7,CASSLTGEQYF,TGTGCCAGCAGTTTAACTGGCGAGCAGTACTTC
TRBV10-2,TRBD1,NA,TRBJ2-2,CASTQTGNTGELFF,TGCGCCAGCACCCAGACAGGGAATACCGGGGAGCTGTTTTTT
TRBV2,NA,many,TRBJ1-2,CASSEANSGQRRNYGYTF,TGTGCCAGCAGTGAAGCCAACTCGGGACAAAGAAGGAACTATGGCTACACCTTC
TRBV15,NA,few,TRBJ1-1,CATRQRNTEAFF,TGTGCCACTCGACAGAGAAACACTGAAGCTTTCTTT
TRBV20-1,NA,NA,TRBJ2-1,CSARASQRRFNEQFF,TGCAGTGCTAGGGCCAGCCAGAGAAGATTCAATGAGCAGTTCTTC
TRBV20-1,TRBD2,few,TRBJ2-7,CSATGLALYEQYF,TGCAGTGCCACGGGACTAGCGCTTTACGAGCAGTACTTC
TRBV7-9,NA,many,TRBJ2-5,CASSSPTRRETQYF,TGTGCCAGCAGCTCACCTACGAGGAGGGAGACCCAGTACTTC
TRBV10-2,TRBD2,once,TRBJ2-7,CASSEGGAGGPHYEQYF,TGCGCCAGCAGTGAGGGGGGAGCGGGAGGGCCTCATTACGAGCAGTACTTC
TRBV20-1,NA,NA,TRBJ2-1,CSASSGSGVTYNEQFF,TGCAGTGCTAGCAGCGGTTCCGGGGTTACCTACAATGAGCAGTTCTTC
TRBV7-6,NA,few,TRBJ2-1,CASSLVQSVSSYNEQFF,TGTGCCAGCAGCTTAGTGCAGAGCGTTAGCTCCTACAATGAGCAGTTCTTC
TRBV28,NA,few,TRBJ2-1,CASIAWRVRRGNEQFF,TGTGCCAGCATCGCTTGGAGGGTAAGGCGCGGTAATGAGCAGTTCTTC